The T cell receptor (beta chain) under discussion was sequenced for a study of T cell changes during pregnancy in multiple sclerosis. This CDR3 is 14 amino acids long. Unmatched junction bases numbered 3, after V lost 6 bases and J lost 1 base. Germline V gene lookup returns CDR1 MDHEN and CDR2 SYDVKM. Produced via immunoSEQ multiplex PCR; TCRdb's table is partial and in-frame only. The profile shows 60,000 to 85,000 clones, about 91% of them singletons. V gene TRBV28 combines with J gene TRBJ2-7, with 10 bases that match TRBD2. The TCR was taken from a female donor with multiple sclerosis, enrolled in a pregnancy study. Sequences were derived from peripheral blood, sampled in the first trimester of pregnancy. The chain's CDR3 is CASRTSGDSYEQYF. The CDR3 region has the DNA TGTGCCAGCAGAACTAGCGGGGATTCCTACGAGCAGTACTTC. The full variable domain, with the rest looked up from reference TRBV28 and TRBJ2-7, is DVKVTQSSRYLVKRTGEKVFLECVQDMDHENMFWYRQDPGLGLRLIYFSYDVKMKEKGDIPEGYSVSREKKERFSLILESASTNQTSMYLCASRTSGDSYEQYFGPGTRLTVT.